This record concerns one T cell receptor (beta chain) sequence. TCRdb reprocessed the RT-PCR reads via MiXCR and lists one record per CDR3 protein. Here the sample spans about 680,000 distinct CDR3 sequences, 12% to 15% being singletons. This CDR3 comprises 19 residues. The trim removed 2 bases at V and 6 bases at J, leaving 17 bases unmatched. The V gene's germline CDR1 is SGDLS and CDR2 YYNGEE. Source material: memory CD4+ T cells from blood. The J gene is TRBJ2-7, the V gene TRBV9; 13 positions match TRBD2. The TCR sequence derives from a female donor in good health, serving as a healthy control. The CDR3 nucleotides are TGTGCCAGCAGCGTCGGACTAGCGGGAGTTAAATGGAGTGGCGGCGAGCAGTACTTC. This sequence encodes CASSVGLAGVKWSGGEQYF.